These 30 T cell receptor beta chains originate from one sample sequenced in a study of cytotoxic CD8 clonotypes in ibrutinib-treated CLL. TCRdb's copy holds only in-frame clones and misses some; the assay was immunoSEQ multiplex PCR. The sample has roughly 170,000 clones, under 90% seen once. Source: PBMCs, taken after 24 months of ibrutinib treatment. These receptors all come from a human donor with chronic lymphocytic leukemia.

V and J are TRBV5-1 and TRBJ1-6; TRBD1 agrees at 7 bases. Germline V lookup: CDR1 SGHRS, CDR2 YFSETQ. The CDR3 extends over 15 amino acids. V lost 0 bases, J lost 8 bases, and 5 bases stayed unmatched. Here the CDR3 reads CASSLGAGGDSPLHF. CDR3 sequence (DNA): TGCGCCAGCAGCTTGGGGGCAGGGGGTGATTCACCCCTCCACTTT. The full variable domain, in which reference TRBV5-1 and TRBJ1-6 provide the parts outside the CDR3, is KAGVTQTPRYLIKTRGQQVTLSCSPISGHRSVSWYQQTPGQGLQFLFEYFSETQRNKGNFPGRFSGRQFSNSRSEMNVSTLELGDSALYLCASSLGAGGDSPLHFGNGTRLTVT.

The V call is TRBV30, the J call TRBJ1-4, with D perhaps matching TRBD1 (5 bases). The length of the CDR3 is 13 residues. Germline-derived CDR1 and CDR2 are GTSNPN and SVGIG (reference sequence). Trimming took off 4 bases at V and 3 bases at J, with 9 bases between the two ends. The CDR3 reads CAWTMGPNEKLFF. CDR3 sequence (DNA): TGTGCCTGGACCATGGGGCCTAATGAAAAACTGTTTTTT.

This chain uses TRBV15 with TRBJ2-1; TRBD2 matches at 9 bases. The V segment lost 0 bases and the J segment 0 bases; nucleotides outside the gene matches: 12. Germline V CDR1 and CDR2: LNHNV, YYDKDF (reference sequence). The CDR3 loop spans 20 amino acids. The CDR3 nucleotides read TGTGCCACCAGCAGAGATCTGAGACTCCATAGCGGGAGCTCCTACAATGAGCAGTTCTTC. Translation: CATSRDLRLHSGSSYNEQFF.

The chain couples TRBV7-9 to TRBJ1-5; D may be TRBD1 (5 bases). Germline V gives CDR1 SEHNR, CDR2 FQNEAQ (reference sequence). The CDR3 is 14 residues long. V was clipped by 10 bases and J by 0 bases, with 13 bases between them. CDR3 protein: CATDRFPSNQPQHF. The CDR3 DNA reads TGTGCCACTGACAGATTTCCTAGCAATCAGCCCCAGCATTTT.

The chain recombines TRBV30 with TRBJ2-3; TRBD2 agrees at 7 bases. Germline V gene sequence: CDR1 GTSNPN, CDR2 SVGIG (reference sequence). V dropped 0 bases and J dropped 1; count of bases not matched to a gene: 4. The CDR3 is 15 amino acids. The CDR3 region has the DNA TGTGCCTGGAGTGTCGGGGCGGGGGGCACAGATACGCAGTATTTT. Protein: CAWSVGAGGTDTQYF.

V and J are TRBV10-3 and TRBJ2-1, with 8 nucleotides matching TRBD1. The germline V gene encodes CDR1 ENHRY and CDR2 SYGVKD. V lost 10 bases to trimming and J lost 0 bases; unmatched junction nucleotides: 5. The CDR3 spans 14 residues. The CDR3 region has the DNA TGTGCCACCAGGACAGGGAGCTCCTACAATGAGCAGTTCTTC. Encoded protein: CATRTGSSYNEQFF.

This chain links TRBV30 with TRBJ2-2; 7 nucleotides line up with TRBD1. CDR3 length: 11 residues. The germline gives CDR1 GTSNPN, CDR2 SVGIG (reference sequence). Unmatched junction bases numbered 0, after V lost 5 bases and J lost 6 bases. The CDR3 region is CAWQGAGELFF. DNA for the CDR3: TGTGCCTGGCAGGGGGCCGGGGAGCTGTTTTTT. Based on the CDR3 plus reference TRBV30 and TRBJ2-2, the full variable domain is SQTIHQWPATLVQPVGSPLSLECTVEGTSNPNLYWYRQAAGRGLQLLFYSVGIGQISSEVPQNLSASRPQDRQFILSSKKLLLSDSGFYLCAWQGAGELFFGEGSRLTVL.

The CDR3 sequence is CASSRGIYNEQFF. The CDR3 bases are TGTGCCAGTAGTCGAGGTATCTACAATGAGCAGTTCTTC. The rearrangement links TRBV19 to TRBJ2-1; D gene ambiguous. The CDR3 runs to 13 residues. V gave up 5 bases and J gave up 3 bases, with 8 bases separating them. Germline V gene lookup returns CDR1 LNHDA and CDR2 SQIVND (reference sequence).

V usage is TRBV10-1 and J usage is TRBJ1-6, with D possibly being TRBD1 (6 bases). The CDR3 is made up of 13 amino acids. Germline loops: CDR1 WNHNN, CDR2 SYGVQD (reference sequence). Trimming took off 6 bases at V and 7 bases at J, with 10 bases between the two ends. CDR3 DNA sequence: TGCGCCAGCAGAAGGGGGTGGAATTCACCCCTCCACTTT. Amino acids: CASRRGWNSPLHF.

The CDR3 DNA is TGTGCCAGTAGTATCGGGACAGCGTACAATGAGCAGTTCTTC. This gives the protein CASSIGTAYNEQFF. The chain carries TRBV19 and TRBJ2-1; 7 bases map to TRBD1. Germline CDR1 reads LNHDA; CDR2 reads SQIVND (reference sequence). The V gene end was trimmed by 3 bases and the J gene end by 4 bases; junction bases not matched to a gene: 3. The CDR3 is made up of 14 amino acids. Looking up the rest from reference TRBV19 and TRBJ2-1 gives the full variable domain: DGGITQSPKYLFRKEGQNVTLSCEQNLNHDAMYWYRQDPGQGLRLIYYSQIVNDFQKGDIAEGYSVSREKKESFPLTVTSAQKNPTAFYLCASSIGTAYNEQFFGPGTRLTVL.

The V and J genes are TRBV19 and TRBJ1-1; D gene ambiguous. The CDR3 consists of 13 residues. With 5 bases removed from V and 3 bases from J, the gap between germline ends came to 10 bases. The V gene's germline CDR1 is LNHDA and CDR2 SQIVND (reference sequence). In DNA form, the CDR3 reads TGTGCCAGTAGTTCTGGAGCCCACACTGAAGCTTTCTTT. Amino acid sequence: CASSSGAHTEAFF.

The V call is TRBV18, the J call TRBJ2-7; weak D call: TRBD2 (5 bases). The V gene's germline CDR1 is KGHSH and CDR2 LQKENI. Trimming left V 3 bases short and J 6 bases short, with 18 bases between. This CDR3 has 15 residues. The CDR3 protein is CASSPPSTRNGEQYF. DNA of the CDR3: TGTGCCAGCTCACCCCCCTCTACTAGAAATGGCGAGCAGTACTTC.

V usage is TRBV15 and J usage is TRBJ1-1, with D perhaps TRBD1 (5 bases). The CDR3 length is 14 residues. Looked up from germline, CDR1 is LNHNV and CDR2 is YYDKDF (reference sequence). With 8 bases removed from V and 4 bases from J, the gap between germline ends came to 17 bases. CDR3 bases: TGTGCCACCGGTGTCAGGGTTTTGAGCACTGAAGCTTTCTTT. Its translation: CATGVRVLSTEAFF.

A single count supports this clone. DNA of the CDR3: TGTGCCAGCAATCTACGGGGGGGCAGGGATGAGCAGTTCTTC. Its protein is CASNLRGGRDEQFF. The chain is built from TRBV6-1 and TRBJ2-1; TRBD2 matches at 8 bases. There are 14 residues in the CDR3. The J segment lost 8 bases and the V segment lost 7 bases, leaving 10 bases of the junction unmatched. Germline-derived CDR1 and CDR2 are MNHNS and SASEGT.

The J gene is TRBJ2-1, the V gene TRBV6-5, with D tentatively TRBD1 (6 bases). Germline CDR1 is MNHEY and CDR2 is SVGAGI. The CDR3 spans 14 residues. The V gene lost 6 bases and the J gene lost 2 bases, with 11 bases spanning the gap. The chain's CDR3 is CASRQGGTYNEQFF. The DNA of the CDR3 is TGTGCCAGCAGACAGGGCGGTACCTACAATGAGCAGTTCTTC.

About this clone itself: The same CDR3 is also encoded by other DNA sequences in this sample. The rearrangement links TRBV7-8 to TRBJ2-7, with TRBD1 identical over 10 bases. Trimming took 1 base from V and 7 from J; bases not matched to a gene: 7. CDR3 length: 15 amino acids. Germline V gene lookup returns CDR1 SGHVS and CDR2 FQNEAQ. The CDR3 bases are TGTGCCAGCAGCTTAGGACGACAGGGGGCGCGGGAGCAGTACTTC. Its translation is CASSLGRQGAREQYF. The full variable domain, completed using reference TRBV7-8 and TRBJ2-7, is GAGVSQSPRYKVAKRGQDVALRCDPISGHVSLFWYQQALGQGPEFLTYFQNEAQLDKSGLPSDRFFAERPEGSVSTLKIQRTQQEDSAVYLCASSLGRQGAREQYFGPGTRLTVT.

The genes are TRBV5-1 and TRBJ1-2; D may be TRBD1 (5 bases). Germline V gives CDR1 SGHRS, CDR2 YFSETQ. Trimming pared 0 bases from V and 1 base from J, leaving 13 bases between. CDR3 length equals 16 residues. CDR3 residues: CASSLDGAGNNYGYTF. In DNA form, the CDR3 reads TGCGCCAGCAGCTTGGACGGGGCCGGCAATAACTATGGCTACACCTTC.

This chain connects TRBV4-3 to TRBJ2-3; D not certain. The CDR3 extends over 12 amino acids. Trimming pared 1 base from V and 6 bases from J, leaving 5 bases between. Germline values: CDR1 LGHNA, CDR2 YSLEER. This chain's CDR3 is CASSQVSDTQYF. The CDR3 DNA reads TGCGCCAGCAGCCAAGTTTCCGATACGCAGTATTTT.

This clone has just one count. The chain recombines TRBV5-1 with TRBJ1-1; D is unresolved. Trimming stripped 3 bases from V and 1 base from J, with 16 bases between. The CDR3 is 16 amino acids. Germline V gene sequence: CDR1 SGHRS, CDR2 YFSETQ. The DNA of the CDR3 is TGCGCCAGCAGCTCCCCGGACCGCTTAGGGAACACTGAAGCTTTCTTT. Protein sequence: CASSSPDRLGNTEAFF.

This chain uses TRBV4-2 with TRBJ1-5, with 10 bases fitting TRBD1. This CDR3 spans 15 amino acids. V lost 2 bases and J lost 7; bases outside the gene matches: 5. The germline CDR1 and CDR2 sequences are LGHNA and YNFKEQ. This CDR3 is CASSQPDRGEQPQHF. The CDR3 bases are TGTGCCAGCAGCCAACCGGACAGGGGGGAACAGCCCCAGCATTTT.

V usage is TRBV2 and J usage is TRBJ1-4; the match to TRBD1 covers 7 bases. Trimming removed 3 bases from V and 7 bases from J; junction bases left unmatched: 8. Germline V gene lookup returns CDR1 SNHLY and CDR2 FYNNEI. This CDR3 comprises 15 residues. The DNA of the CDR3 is TGTGCCAGCAGTGAGAGGGGCAGGGGGAGTGAAAAACTGTTTTTT. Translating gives CASSERGRGSEKLFF.

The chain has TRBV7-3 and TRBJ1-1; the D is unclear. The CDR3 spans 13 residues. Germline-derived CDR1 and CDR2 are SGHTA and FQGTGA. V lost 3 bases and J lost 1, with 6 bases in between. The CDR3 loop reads CASSFNRNTEAFF. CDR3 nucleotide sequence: TGTGCCAGCAGCTTCAACAGGAACACTGAAGCTTTCTTT. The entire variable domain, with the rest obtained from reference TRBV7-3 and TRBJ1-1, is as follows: GAGVSQTPSNKVTEKGKYVELRCDPISGHTALYWYRQSLGQGPEFLIYFQGTGAADDSGLPNDRFFAVRPEGSVSTLKIQRTERGDSAVYLCASSFNRNTEAFFGQGTRLTVV.

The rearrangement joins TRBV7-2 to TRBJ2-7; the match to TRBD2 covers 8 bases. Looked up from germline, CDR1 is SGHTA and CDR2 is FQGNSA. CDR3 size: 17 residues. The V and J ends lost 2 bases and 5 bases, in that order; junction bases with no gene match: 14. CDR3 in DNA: TGTGCCAGCAGCTTATCACCTCCGGGACTAGGTGTCCACGAGCAGTACTTC. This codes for CASSLSPPGLGVHEQYF.

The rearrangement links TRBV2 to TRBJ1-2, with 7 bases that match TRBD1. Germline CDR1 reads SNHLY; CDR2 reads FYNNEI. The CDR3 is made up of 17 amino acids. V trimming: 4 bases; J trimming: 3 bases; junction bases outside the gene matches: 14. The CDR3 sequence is CASSGTGTEIDHYGYTF. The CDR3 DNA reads TGTGCCAGCAGTGGGACGGGGACAGAAATTGACCACTATGGCTACACCTTC.

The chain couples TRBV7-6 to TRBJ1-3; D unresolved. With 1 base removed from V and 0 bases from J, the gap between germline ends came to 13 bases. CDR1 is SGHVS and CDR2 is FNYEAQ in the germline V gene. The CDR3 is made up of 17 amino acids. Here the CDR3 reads CASSLDPGKGSGNTIYF. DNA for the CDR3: TGTGCCAGCAGCTTAGATCCGGGGAAGGGCTCTGGAAACACCATATATTTT.

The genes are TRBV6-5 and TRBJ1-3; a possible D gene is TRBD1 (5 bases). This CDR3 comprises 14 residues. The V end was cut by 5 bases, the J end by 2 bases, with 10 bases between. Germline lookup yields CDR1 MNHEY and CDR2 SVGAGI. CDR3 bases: TGTGCCAGCAGTAACAGGTTTCCTGGAAACACCATATATTTT. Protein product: CASSNRFPGNTIYF.

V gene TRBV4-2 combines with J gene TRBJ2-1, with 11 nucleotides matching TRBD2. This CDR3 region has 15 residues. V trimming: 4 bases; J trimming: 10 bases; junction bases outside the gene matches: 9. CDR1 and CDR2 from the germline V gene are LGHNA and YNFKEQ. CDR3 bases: TGTGCCAGCAGCCGGGGGACTAGCGGCGACGGGGAGCAGTTCTTC. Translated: CASSRGTSGDGEQFF.

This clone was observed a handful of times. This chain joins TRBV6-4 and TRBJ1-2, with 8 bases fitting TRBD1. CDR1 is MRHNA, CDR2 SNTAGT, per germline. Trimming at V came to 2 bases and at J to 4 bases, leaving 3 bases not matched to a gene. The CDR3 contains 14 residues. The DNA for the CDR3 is TGTGCCAGCAGTGACACAGGGGGTAGCTATGGCTACACCTTC. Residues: CASSDTGGSYGYTF.

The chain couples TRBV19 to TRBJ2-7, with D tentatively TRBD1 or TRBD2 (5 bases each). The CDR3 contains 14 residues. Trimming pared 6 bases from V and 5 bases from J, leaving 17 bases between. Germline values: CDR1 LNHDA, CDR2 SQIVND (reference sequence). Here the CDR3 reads CASSLRGGTDEQYF. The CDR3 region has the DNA TGTGCCAGTAGCCTACGGGGTGGGACGGACGAGCAGTACTTC.

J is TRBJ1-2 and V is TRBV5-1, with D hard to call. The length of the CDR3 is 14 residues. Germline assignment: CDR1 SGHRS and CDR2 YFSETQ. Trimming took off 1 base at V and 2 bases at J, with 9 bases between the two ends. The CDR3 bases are TGCGCCAGCAGCTTGAGACAACCGAACTATGGCTACACCTTC. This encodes CASSLRQPNYGYTF.